The clone carrying this T cell receptor (beta chain) was found many times. The antigen is unknown. TCRdb re-analysed the reads in MiXCR, keeping a single row per CDR3 protein. Of under 250,000 distinct CDR3 sequences in the sample, 6% to 8% are singletons; the top ten hold about 6%. The data belong to a study of T cell repertoires in cytomegalovirus infection. Broader study findings: The cumulative frequency of public TCR beta families distinguished individuals who carried CMV together with the relevant HLA. CMV-specific TCR beta clonotypes restricted by HLA-C dominated the ex vivo response.

The TCR originated in a human donor in good health (CMV status not recorded). Some clones in this sample may be carry-over from other donors' samples. Sequenced input: PBMCs.

The CDR3 DNA is TGCAGCGTTGAAAAGAGCATGAACACTGAAGCTTTCTTT. It specifies CSVEKSMNTEAFF. This sequence joins TRBV29-1 and TRBJ1-1; D is unresolved. Per germline, CDR1 SQVTM and CDR2 ANQGSEA. The CDR3 extends over 13 amino acids. V lost 2 bases to trimming and J lost 0 bases, with 7 bases between them.